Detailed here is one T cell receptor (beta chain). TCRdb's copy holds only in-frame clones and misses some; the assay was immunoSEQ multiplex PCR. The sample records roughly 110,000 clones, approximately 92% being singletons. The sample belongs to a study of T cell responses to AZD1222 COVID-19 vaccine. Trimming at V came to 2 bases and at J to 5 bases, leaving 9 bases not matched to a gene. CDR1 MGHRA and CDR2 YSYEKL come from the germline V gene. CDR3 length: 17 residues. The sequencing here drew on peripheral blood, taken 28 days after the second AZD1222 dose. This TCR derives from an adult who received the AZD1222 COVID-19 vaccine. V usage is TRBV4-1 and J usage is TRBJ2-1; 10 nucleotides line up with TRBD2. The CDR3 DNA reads TGCGCCAGCAGCCAACCCCTTCTAGCGGGAGCTGACAATGAGCAGTTCTTC. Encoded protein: CASSQPLLAGADNEQFF.